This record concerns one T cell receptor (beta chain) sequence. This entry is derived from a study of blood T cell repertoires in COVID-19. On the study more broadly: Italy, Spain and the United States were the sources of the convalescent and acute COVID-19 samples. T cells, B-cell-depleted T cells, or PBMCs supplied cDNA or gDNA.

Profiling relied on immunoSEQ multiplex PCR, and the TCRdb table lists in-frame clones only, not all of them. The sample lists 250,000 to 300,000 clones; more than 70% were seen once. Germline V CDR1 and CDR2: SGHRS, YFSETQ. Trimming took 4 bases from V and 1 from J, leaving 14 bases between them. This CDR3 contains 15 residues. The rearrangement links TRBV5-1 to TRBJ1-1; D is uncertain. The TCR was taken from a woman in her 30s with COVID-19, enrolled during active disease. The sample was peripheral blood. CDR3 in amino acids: CASSTLGGRNTEAFF. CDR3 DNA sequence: TGCGCCAGCAGCACCCTGGGAGGGAGGAACACTGAAGCTTTCTTT.